The source of this TCR beta chain is a study of technical replicates of blood from a handful of donors. Using immunoSEQ multiplex PCR, the repertoire was profiled, and TCRdb retains in-frame clones only, with some absent. The sample gives 70,000 or so clones, roughly 98% of which show up once; roughly 0.2% is in the top ten. The sequenced sample was T cells isolated from PBMCs. The sequence was collected from a human donor in good health.

The CDR3 nucleotides read TGCGCCAGCAGCTTGGGGGGGACAGACACTGAAGCTTTCTTT. Encoded protein: CASSLGGTDTEAFF. The chain carries TRBV5-1 and TRBJ1-1; 7 positions agree with TRBD1. Germline CDR1 reads SGHRS; CDR2 reads YFSETQ. The junction had 2 bases not matched to a gene; V was cut back by 0 bases and J by 3 bases. CDR3 size: 14 residues.